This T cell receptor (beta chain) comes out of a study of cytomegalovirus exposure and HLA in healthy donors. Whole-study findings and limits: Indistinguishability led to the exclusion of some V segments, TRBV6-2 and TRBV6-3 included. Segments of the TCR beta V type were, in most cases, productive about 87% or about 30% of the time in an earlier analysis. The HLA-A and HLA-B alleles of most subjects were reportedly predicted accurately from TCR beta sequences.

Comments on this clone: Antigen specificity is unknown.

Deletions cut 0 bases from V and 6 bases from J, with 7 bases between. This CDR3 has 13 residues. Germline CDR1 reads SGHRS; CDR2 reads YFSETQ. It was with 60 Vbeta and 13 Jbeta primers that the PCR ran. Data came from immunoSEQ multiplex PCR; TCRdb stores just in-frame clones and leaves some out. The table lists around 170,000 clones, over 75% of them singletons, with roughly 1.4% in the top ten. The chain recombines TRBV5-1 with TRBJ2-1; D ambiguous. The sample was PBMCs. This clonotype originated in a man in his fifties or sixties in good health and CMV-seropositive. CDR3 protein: CASSLASLNEQFF. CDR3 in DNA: TGCGCCAGCAGCTTGGCGTCCCTCAATGAGCAGTTCTTC.